The clone carrying this T cell receptor (beta chain) was counted a few times. Its target is unknown. This sample stems from a study of T cell repertoires in cytomegalovirus infection. Whole-study findings and limits: Cumulative frequency of public TCR beta families picked out carriers of CMV plus the relevant HLA.

TCRdb re-analysed the reads in MiXCR, keeping a single row per CDR3 protein. The table has about 900,000 distinct CDR3 sequences, approximately 31% seen once. Trimming took 2 bases from V and 4 from J; bases not matched to a gene: 2. The germline V gene encodes CDR1 DFQATT and CDR2 SNEGSKA (reference sequence). This CDR3 is 13 amino acids long. V gene TRBV20-1 combines with J gene TRBJ2-1; 7 bases are a match to TRBD1. The clonotype originates from a human donor in good health (CMV status not recorded). Some clones in this sample may be carry-over from other donors' samples. This sample comprised cultured CD8+ T cells from PBMCs, obtained from culture after CMV antigen stimulation. CDR3 nucleotides: TGCAGTGCTAGACCGACAGGGTACAATGAGCAGTTCTTC. It specifies CSARPTGYNEQFF.